This T cell receptor (beta chain) comes out of a study of cytomegalovirus exposure and HLA in healthy donors (dated 2017 in TCRdb). Turning to the overall study: An earlier analysis of approximately 640 of the donors reported 250 to 300 Gb of sequence data and roughly 100 million unique TCR beta sequences from approximately 180 million T cells. Approximately 300 gigabases of sequencing data and 91 million or so unique TCR sequences made up an early release that covered 500 to 650 HLA-typed donors. Among the roughly 400 genotyped donors, approximately 76% belonged to the genetic ancestry cluster associated with self-reported Caucasian donors. The aim of the study was to test whether cataloging public T cell receptors could identify signatures of past pathogen exposure. The study profiled the T cell repertoires of approximately 700 subjects by immunosequencing and related them to cytomegalovirus serostatus. In addition to the first cohort of approximately 650 subjects, a separate validation cohort of 100 to 150 different subjects was used. High-throughput TCR immunosequencing, statistical association of individual TCRs with disease status, and machine learning were combined to predict cytomegalovirus infection status. A later analysis re-examined previously published TCR beta repertoires from more than 600 donors and added high-resolution HLA genotyping to investigate patterns of TCR occurrence. Rather than using new phenotypic data, the later analysis identified candidate immune exposures from TCR beta sequences and from how often those sequences occurred across donors. An earlier analysis of 587 of the donors applied high-throughput TCR beta sequencing to assess whether each TCR beta V gene segment acted as functional or pseudogenic. Donor age, sex, ethnicity and CMV serostatus were compiled alongside the repertoire data. A later genetic analysis used genome-wide SNP genotypes for about 65% of the roughly 670 donors, treating that subset as a discovery cohort. Every repertoire in the discovery cohort had been generated on one and the same sequencing platform. HLA typing included class I and class II loci at four-digit resolution. The number of typed donors differed by locus: about 620-640 for A, B, C, DRB1 and DQB1; 522 for DQA1; roughly 600 for DPA1; and approximately 450 for DPB1. A handful of DR-DQ haplotypes were handled as single units for association and clustering because linkage in the cohort was strong. Among about 370 genotyped donors of the cohort, an average of approximately 240,000 unique TCR beta nucleotide sequences was sequenced per donor, of which about 18% were non-productive.

V sheds 5 bases and J sheds 0 bases, leaving 16 bases between their ends. Inclusive of the bounding cysteine and phenylalanine, the CDR3 is 16 residues long. Left in the record is the CDR3 DNA by itself, 48 bases read in frame from the first base. From the germline V gene, CDR1 is MDHEN and CDR2 is SYDVKM. Regarding this clone: Its antigen remains unidentified. Base-call qualities are not available, and no considerably larger clone is one nucleotide away.

General conclusions and limits of the study: In a later genetic analysis, fewer N-insertions in productive TCRs were reported among donors in an Asian-associated ancestry cluster than the 666-donor mean. Most CMV-associated TCR beta chains appeared to be HLA-restricted in a later analysis, and the HLA associations seemed to be driven largely by CMV exposure. Correlated functional status among segregating V segments might reflect linkage disequilibrium, but an unknown experimental factor could not be ruled out. An association between a missense DCLRE1C variant and V-gene and J-gene trimming of TCR beta chains was found in a later genetic analysis and replicated in an independent cohort. A cluster of highly shared sequence variants was judged likely to represent a technical artifact of the sequencing pipeline. Some IMGT-functional V segments, including TRBV6-2 and TRBV6-3, could not be distinguished by the 87-base-pair reads and were therefore excluded. Sequencing depth was assumed to be roughly uniform across donors in the presence/absence analyses, though that assumption may not hold. A later analysis found that TCR association rates varied across HLA loci, with DRB1 alleles showing the most associated TCRs and HLA-C alleles the fewest. A later analysis found that HLA-associated TCR beta chains were more clonally expanded and had lower generation probabilities than equally common non-associated chains. When HLA alleles, especially DR and DQ, strongly co-occurred, TCR associations were difficult to assign to individual alleles. An earlier analysis of some 560 of the donors showed that most TCR beta V segments appeared in productive rearrangements either about 87% or about 30% of the time, which broadly matched IMGT annotations. For the cohort, immune exposure information was limited to CMV serostatus. In both the original and validation cohorts, the classifier was reported to diagnose cytomegalovirus status with high specificity and sensitivity. In vitro tests confirmed that a few of the cytomegalovirus-associated TCR beta chains recognize cytomegalovirus antigens. Because counts were too low, roughly 18 rarely observed V segments, including chromosome 9 orphons, were left out of the earlier analysis of a few hundred of the donors. Only TCR beta chains were sequenced in this cohort, and the absence of alpha or paired-chain data limited detectable features. The authors suggested that the approach could potentially be generalized to other disease states and immunological phenotypes. A total of 164 TCR beta chains were listed by the study as associated with cytomegalovirus. A further reported finding was that TCR beta sequences accurately predicted the HLA-A and HLA-B alleles for most subjects in the first cohort. In a later analysis, several top co-occurrence clusters were reported to appear linked to parvovirus B19, influenza, CMV and Epstein-Barr virus. A later analysis associated 17,000 or so TCR beta sequences with specific HLA alleles at a false discovery rate of 0.05. While some public TCRs were present in many individuals, most TCR sequences turned up only very rarely across donors. Because HLA typing was missing for some donors at each locus, association tests included only the typed subset.

The library was obtained by the immunoSEQ multiplex PCR assay. The multiplex PCR relied on a mix of 60 forward primers for TCR Vbeta segments and 13 reverse primers for TCR Jbeta segments. The CDR3 region of rearranged TCR beta genes was amplified from genomic DNA by a multiplex PCR assay. The Illumina HiSeq System was used to sequence the amplified TCR beta libraries as 87-base-pair reads. Per the original workflow: Across the roughly 600 repertoires, a later analysis counted tens of millions of unique TCR beta chains, roughly 11 million of which were shared by at least two donors. Raw reads were error-corrected and collapsed into unique sequences with a nearest-neighbor algorithm that merged closely related sequences to remove PCR and sequencing errors. V, D and J gene segments were assigned by aligning CDR3 sequences to IMGT reference sequences. For a sequence to be retained, a match of at least six nucleotides to both a V gene segment and a J gene segment was required. Rearrangements were classified as productive when the CDR3 lacked stop codons and remained in frame with V and J, and all other rearrangements were classified as non-productive. Following IMGT convention, CDR3 was defined as the stretch from the second conserved V-encoded cysteine up to the conserved J-encoded phenylalanine. In an earlier analysis of roughly 610 of the donors, sequences lacking an unambiguous match to a single V gene segment were excluded. In an earlier analysis of 450 to 750 of the donors, a V segment was called functional when productive rearrangements were above 56.7%, and segregating when the standard deviation between donors exceeded 5%. A statistical classification framework was built to diagnose cytomegalovirus status from the catalog of TCR beta chain sequences. A later analysis assigned V and J genes by comparing TCR nucleotide sequences with IMGT/GENE-DB human TR gene sequences. The TCRdist pipeline was used in a later analysis to assign CDR3 sequences and most-parsimonious VDJ recombination scenarios. A later analysis defined each TCR beta chain by its CDR3 amino acid sequence plus V-gene family, and excluded reads lacking a unique V-gene family. In a later analysis, nearly 600 highly shared, low-generation-probability nucleotide sequences were removed to address suspected cross-contamination and a sequencing artifact. In a later analysis, a clonal expansion index was calculated for each public chain from normalized within-repertoire ranks of inferred template counts. In a later analysis, generation probabilities were computed using a VDJ recombination model fitted to out-of-frame rearrangements, and the results were checked against IGoR. In a later analysis, hypergeometric tests were used to score TCR-TCR, TCR-HLA and TCR-CMV co-occurrence, with a repertoire-size bias correction applied to TCR pairs. A later analysis estimated false discovery rates by permuting HLA or CMV assignments 20 times. A later analysis grouped co-occurring TCRs with DBSCAN, adding TCRdist sequence similarity when clustering within HLA-allele-positive subsets. For co-occurrence clustering, repertoires with fewer than 30,000 or more than 120,000 public chains were excluded, along with roughly 5 repertoires with anomalous nucleotide sharing. Here the immuneACCESS table is served through TCRdb, limited to in-frame sequences with V and J called. Missing clones are a known gap in these copies; in checked studies unresolved V genes cover under half, and the rest lacks a known reason. V and J calls and clone size are those listed in that table; D and trimming were worked out from the DNA. The sample table records about 110,000 clones; under 85% of these occur just once. Around 5% of the sample belongs to the ten largest clones.

In total, more than 500 healthy bone marrow donors made up the cohort. All cohort members were sampled while nominally healthy, although unrecorded immune exposures were likely present. The donor was CMV seropositive and belonged to the group of 250 to 300 seropositive cohort members. Each donor provided a peripheral blood sample, and peripheral blood mononuclear cells were used for TCR beta sequencing. Genomic DNA was extracted from the blood cell samples with the Qiagen DNeasy Blood Extraction Kit. The sequence was collected from a man in his thirties or forties in good health and CMV-seropositive. Sequencing input: PBMCs. This receptor chain uses TRBV28 and TRBJ1-1; the D segment could be TRBD1, given 6 matching bases. The DNA reads as follows: TGTGCCAGCAGTCGAACGGACAGCCCAATGAACACTGAAGCTTTCTTT. It is translated as CASSRTDSPMNTEAFF.